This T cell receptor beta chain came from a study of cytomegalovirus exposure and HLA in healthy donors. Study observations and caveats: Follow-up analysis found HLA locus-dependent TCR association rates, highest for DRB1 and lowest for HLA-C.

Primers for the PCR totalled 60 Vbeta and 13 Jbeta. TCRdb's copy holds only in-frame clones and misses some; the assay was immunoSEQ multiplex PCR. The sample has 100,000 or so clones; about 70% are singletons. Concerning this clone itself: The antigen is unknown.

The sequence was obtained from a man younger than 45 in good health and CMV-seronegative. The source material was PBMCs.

The CDR3: CASSEGRTEAFF. The CDR3 DNA reads as TGTGCCAGCAGTGAGGGGCGCACTGAAGCTTTCTTT. The chain carries TRBV6-1 and TRBJ1-1, with D tentatively TRBD1 (5 bases). CDR1 and CDR2 (germline): MNHNS, SASEGT. Deletions cut 3 bases from V and 4 bases from J, with 6 bases between. The CDR3 is made up of 12 amino acids.